The clone carrying this TCR beta chain came up a few times. This entry comes from a study of blood T cell repertoires in COVID-19. CDR3 length equals 14 residues. Germline V gene sequence: CDR1 SQVTM, CDR2 ANQGSEA. V lost 6 bases to trimming and J lost 0 bases, with 14 bases between them. Here immunoSEQ multiplex PCR was the method, and the copy in TCRdb shows in-frame clones only, minus some. The sample records 130,000 or so clones, about four fifths being singletons. The rearrangement uses TRBV29-1 and TRBJ1-1; D perhaps matches TRBD1 (5 bases). Source material: peripheral blood. The sequence came from a man aged 55 to 70 with active or convalescent COVID-19. CDR3 loop: CSVRRQTMNTEAFF. The CDR3, as DNA: TGCAGCGTCCGAAGACAGACCATGAACACTGAAGCTTTCTTT.